This entry is about one T cell receptor (beta chain). The sample belongs to a study of PD-L1 blockade in urothelial cancer. Measured with immunoSEQ multiplex PCR; TCRdb has only the in-frame clones, and not every one. The data contain around 35,000 clones, over 70% of them singletons. Described time point: pretreatment peripheral blood. Sequencing was performed on PBMCs, taken around atezolizumab (anti-PD-L1) treatment. This TCR came from a man aged 55 to 69 with urothelial cancer.

CDR3 in DNA: TGCAGCGGGAGGACCTTCCAAGAGACCCAGTACTTC. This sequence encodes CSGRTFQETQYF. The gene calls are TRBV29-1 and TRBJ2-5; the D gene is possibly TRBD2 (5 bases). This CDR3 is built from 12 residues. Trimming stripped 7 bases from V and 1 base from J, with 10 bases between. Germline CDR1 is SQVTM and CDR2 is ANQGSEA.